This entry concerns a single T cell receptor (beta chain). Its antigen has not been determined. No much larger clonotype is one base removed from it; base qualities were not supplied. TCRbeta CDR3 regions were amplified from genomic DNA by means of the immunoSEQ Assay, a bias-controlled multiplex PCR. On the study's bioinformatics: The number of nucleated cells in each sample was estimated by amplification of reference gene primers within the assay. To quantify the absolute abundance of each unique TCRbeta CDR3 rearrangement, sequence reads were collapsed and filtered. For each sample, productive Simpson clonality was calculated by taking the square root of Simpson's diversity index across productive rearrangements. TCRdb carries this immuneACCESS record with in-frame sequences only. Its versions omit some clonotypes, under half of them owing to an unresolved V gene in the studies checked, with the rest unexplained. For V, J and clone size, that table is used; D and trimming come from the DNA. This sample has under 150,000 clones in its table, and 75% to 85% of those were observed once. 4% of the sample is taken by the ten largest.

The data were obtained in a study of blood T cell repertoires in COVID-19 (dated by TCRdb to 2020 to 2021). Concerning the study at large: The collaborator samples originated in the United States, Italy and Spain and spanned the acute and convalescent phases of COVID-19. The prospective study material was composed of cDNA or gDNA derived from T cells, B-cell-depleted T cells, or PBMCs. Subjects who had been exposed to COVID-19, were actively infected with it, or had recovered from it provided the deeply sampled blood TCRbeta repertoires that made up the dataset. A freely available public database, intended as a resource for researchers studying the immune response to SARS-CoV-2, is where the repertoires were released. Samples came from the ongoing ImmuneRACE study (first 160 participants) plus 1,254 subjects from 6 global collaborators. Sample metadata almost always included a de-identified subject ID, COVID-19 status, age in years and sex. Where available, HLA class I and class II types were obtained from metadata supplied by the sample provider rather than from assay-based typing. Overall study results and their limits: The quantity of clinical and demographic metadata differed by source and by participant and was supplied without curation.

The germline V gene (reference sequence) yields LNHDA for CDR1 and SQIVND for CDR2. The CDR3 runs 14 residues from the cysteine to the phenylalanine. The DNA shown is the 42-base CDR3, in frame from base 1. The V end gives up 4 bases and the J end 6 bases, leaving 3 bases in the junction not matched to a gene. Collaborating institutions collected whole blood in K2EDTA tubes following their own protocols. Collaborator samples were shipped for TCRbeta analysis as frozen whole blood, isolated PBMCs, or DNA extracted from either sample type. This receptor was obtained from a woman older than 75 with acute or convalescent COVID-19. Sequencing was carried out using peripheral blood. The chain joins TRBV19 to TRBJ1-2, and TRBD1 aligns with 12 junction nucleotides. The DNA sequence is TGTGCCAGTAGTACGGGACAGGGGGCGGATGGCTACACCTTC. Translated, this gives CASSTGQGADGYTF.